The 14 T cell receptor beta chains below all came from one sample that was sequenced in a study of technical replicates of blood from several donors. Clones were sequenced by immunoSEQ multiplex PCR, and TCRdb holds only the in-frame ones, with some missing. The sample has about 97,000 clones, about 94% seen once. Sequencing was performed on T cells isolated from PBMCs. Receptors were obtained from a human donor in good health.

This clone came up once. The chain couples TRBV6-5 to TRBJ1-2; no reliable D call. The CDR3 has 16 amino acids. Germline loops: CDR1 MNHEY, CDR2 SVGAGI. V lost 4 bases, J lost 6 bases, and 21 bases lay in between. The CDR3 loop is CASSSLRLYKVNGYTF. DNA for the CDR3: TGTGCCAGCAGTTCGCTACGACTTTACAAGGTTAATGGCTACACCTTC.

V is TRBV2 and J is TRBJ2-5; 7 nucleotides align to TRBD1. Germline V gene data show CDR1 as SNHLY and CDR2 as FYNNEI. The CDR3 sequence is 16 residues long. V lost 4 bases and J lost 5; bases outside the gene matches: 13. The CDR3 DNA reads as TGTGCCAGCAGTGCACAGGGGCCGATGTTCGGGGAGACCCAGTACTTC. It specifies CASSAQGPMFGETQYF.

The sample holds one count of this clone. The CDR3 DNA reads as TGTGCCAGCAGCCCCGGCCGGGACAGGATCGACCAAGAGACCCAGTACTTC. Its translation: CASSPGRDRIDQETQYF. The chain carries TRBV11-3 and TRBJ2-5; TRBD1 agrees at 8 bases. The CDR3 sequence is 17 residues long. V lost 5 bases, J lost 0 bases, and 11 bases stayed unmatched. Germline loops: CDR1 SGHNT, CDR2 YENEEA.

The genes are TRBV19 and TRBJ2-1; TRBD1 agrees at 7 bases. Germline CDR1 and CDR2: LNHDA and SQIVND (reference sequence). V lost 7 bases and J lost 2; bases outside the gene matches: 5. The CDR3 sequence is 14 residues long. The DNA of the CDR3 is TGTGCCAGTAACGACAGGGAAACCTACAATGAGCAGTTCTTC. Translated, it gives CASNDRETYNEQFF.

This chain connects TRBV5-4 to TRBJ1-4, with 10 bases identical to TRBD1. The CDR3 runs 17 residues. Germline V CDR1 and CDR2: SGHNT, YYREEE (reference sequence). Unmatched junction bases numbered 7, after V lost 1 base and J lost 4 bases. CDR3 residues: CASSLWDRGRGNEKLFF. The CDR3 nucleotides read TGTGCCAGCAGCTTGTGGGACAGGGGTCGGGGTAATGAAAAACTGTTTTTT.

This clone was seen once. V and J are TRBV30 and TRBJ1-2, with 11 bases aligning to TRBD1. After removal of 0 bases from V and 8 bases from J, the junction contained 23 bases not matched to a gene. This CDR3 spans 20 amino acids. CDR1 and CDR2 from the germline V gene are GTSNPN and SVGIG (reference sequence). CDR3 sequence: CAWSVVYLRDRGSGRLGYTF. DNA of the CDR3: TGTGCCTGGAGTGTTGTCTATCTCCGGGACAGGGGGTCAGGACGGCTCGGCTACACCTTC.

This chain joins TRBV19 and TRBJ2-1, with a possible D match to TRBD2 (5 bases). This CDR3 is 14 amino acids long. Between the trimmed V and J ends, which lost 3 bases and 5 bases, there was a span of 11 bases. Germline V gene lookup returns CDR1 LNHDA and CDR2 SQIVND (reference sequence). CDR3 DNA sequence: TGTGCCAGTAGTATGTCTAGCTTAAACAATGAGCAGTTCTTC. It translates to CASSMSSLNNEQFF.

This CDR3 reads CASSVEARGGNYGYTF. As DNA, the CDR3 is TGTGCCAGCAGCGTAGAGGCAAGGGGCGGAAACTATGGCTACACCTTC. The chain combines TRBV9 with TRBJ1-2; D possibly corresponds to TRBD1 (5 bases). Between the trimmed V and J ends, which lost 0 bases and 2 bases, there was a span of 14 bases. The CDR3 is 16 amino acids. The germline V gene encodes CDR1 SGDLS and CDR2 YYNGEE.

V and J are TRBV6-5 and TRBJ1-5; D remains ambiguous. V lost 0 bases, J lost 8 bases, and 11 bases lay in between. The CDR3 is made up of 14 amino acids. Germline V CDR1 and CDR2: MNHEY, SVGAGI. CDR3 residues: CASSYSSGWEPQHF. CDR3 bases: TGTGCCAGCAGTTACTCCTCAGGTTGGGAGCCCCAGCATTTT.

This sequence joins TRBV2 and TRBJ2-2, with 8 bases lining up with TRBD2. The CDR3 loop spans 16 amino acids. Germline V gene lookup returns CDR1 SNHLY and CDR2 FYNNEI. The V gene end was trimmed by 6 bases and the J gene end by 5 bases; junction bases not matched to a gene: 11. CDR3 nucleotides: TGTGCCAGCAGCGACCCCGGGACTAGTGAGACCGGGGAGCTGTTTTTT. Translated: CASSDPGTSETGELFF.

This chain links TRBV30 with TRBJ2-7, with unresolved D. In germline, CDR1 is GTSNPN, CDR2 SVGIG (reference sequence). Trimming shortened V by 5 bases and J by 2 bases, and 7 bases separated the two germline ends. The CDR3 is made up of 11 amino acids. The CDR3 DNA reads TGTGCCTGGTATAGTCCCTACGAGCAGTACTTC. Translated, it gives CAWYSPYEQYF.

The genes are TRBV28 and TRBJ2-7, with 12 bases matching TRBD2. Germline lookup yields CDR1 MDHEN and CDR2 SYDVKM. V shed 5 bases and J 4 bases; nucleotides not matched to a gene: 9. CDR3 size: 16 residues. CDR3: CASSVLAGGNMYEQYF. The CDR3 DNA reads TGTGCCAGCAGTGTACTAGCGGGAGGCAATATGTACGAGCAGTACTTC.

The rearrangement links TRBV5-4 to TRBJ2-7; TRBD1 is a possible D gene (7 bases). Looked up from germline, CDR1 is SGHNT and CDR2 is YYREEE (reference sequence). This CDR3 comprises 15 residues. Trimming cost V 2 bases and J 3 bases, with 15 bases left between them. The CDR3 DNA reads as TGTGCCAGCAGCTTTGGAGGGGCAGGGGGCTACGAGCAGTACTTC. Protein sequence: CASSFGGAGGYEQYF.

This clone was observed a few times. The chain recombines TRBV5-4 with TRBJ2-5; TRBD2 agrees at 7 bases. With V trimmed by 0 bases and J by 3 bases, 11 bases remained unmatched. From germline, CDR1 is SGHNT and CDR2 YYREEE (reference sequence). The CDR3 is 17 amino acids. The CDR3 loop reads CASSLGRFAGVEETQYF. The DNA of the CDR3 is TGTGCCAGCAGCTTGGGGAGATTTGCGGGAGTAGAAGAGACCCAGTACTTC.